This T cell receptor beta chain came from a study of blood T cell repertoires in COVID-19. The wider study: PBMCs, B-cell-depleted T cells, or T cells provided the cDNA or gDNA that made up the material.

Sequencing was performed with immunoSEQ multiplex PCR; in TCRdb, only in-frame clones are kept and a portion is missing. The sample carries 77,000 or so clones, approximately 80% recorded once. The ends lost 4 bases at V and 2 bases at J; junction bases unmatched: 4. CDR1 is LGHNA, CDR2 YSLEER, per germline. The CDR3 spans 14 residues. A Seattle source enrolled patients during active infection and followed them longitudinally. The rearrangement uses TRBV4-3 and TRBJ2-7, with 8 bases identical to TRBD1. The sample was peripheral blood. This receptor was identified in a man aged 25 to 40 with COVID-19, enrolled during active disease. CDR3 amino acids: CASSPRTGPYEQYF. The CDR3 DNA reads TGCGCCAGCAGCCCCCGGACAGGGCCCTACGAGCAGTACTTC.